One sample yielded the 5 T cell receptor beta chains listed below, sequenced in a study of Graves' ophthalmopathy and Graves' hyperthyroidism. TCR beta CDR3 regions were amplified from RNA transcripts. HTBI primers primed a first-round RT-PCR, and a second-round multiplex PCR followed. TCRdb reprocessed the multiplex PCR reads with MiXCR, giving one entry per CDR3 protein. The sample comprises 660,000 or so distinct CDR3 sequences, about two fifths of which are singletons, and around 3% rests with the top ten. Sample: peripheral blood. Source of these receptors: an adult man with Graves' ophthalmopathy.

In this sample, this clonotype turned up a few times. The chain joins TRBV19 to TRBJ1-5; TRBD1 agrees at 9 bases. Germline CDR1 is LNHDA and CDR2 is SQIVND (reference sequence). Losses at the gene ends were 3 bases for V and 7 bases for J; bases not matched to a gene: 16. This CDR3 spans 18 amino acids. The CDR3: CASSMVAPRTGDWQPQHF. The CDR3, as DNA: TGTGCCAGTAGTATGGTCGCCCCAAGGACAGGGGATTGGCAGCCCCAGCATTTT.

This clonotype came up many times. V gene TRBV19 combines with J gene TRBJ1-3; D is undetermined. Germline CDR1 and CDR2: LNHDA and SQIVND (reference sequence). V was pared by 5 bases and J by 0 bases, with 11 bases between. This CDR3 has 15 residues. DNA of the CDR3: TGTGCCAGTAGTCCGACACCATTCTCTGGAAACACCATATATTTT. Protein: CASSPTPFSGNTIYF.

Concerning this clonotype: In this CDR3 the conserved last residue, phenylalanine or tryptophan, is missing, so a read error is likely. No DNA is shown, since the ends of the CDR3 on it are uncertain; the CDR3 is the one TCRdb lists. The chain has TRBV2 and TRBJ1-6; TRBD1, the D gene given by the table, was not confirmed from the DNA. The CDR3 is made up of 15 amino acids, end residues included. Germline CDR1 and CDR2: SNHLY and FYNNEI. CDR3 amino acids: CASKSDRGFGYTFGS.

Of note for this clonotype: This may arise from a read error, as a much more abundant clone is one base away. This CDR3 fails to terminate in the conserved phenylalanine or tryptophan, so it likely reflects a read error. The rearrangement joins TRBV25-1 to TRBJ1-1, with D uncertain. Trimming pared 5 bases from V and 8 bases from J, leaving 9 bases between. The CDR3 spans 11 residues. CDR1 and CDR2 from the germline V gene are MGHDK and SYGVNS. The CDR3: CASSHTREAFL. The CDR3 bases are TGTGCCAGCAGTCATACGCGCGAAGCTTTCCTT.

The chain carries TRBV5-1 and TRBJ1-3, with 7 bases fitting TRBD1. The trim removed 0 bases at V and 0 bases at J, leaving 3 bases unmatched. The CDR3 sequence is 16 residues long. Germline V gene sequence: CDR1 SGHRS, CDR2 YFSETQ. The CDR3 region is CASSLAGGSSGNTIYF. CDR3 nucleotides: TGCGCCAGCAGCTTGGCAGGGGGGAGCTCTGGAAACACCATATATTTT.